These 27 T cell receptor beta chains originate from one sample sequenced in a study of blood T cell repertoires in COVID-19. Here immunoSEQ multiplex PCR was the method, and the copy in TCRdb shows in-frame clones only, minus some. Here the sample spans some 140,000 clones, 70% to 85% being singletons. Sequenced material: peripheral blood. These receptors all stem from an elderly woman with acute or convalescent COVID-19.

The chain couples TRBV7-9 to TRBJ1-2; D remains unclear. V lost 1 base and J lost 0, with 6 bases in between. The CDR3 is 14 residues long. Looked up from germline, CDR1 is SEHNR and CDR2 is FQNEAQ (reference sequence). CDR3 nucleotides: TGTGCCAGCAGCTTAGACGGAGCTAACTATGGCTACACCTTC. Protein: CASSLDGANYGYTF.

The chain employs TRBV6-5 and TRBJ1-4; 11 positions agree with TRBD1. Germline CDR1 reads MNHEY; CDR2 reads SVGAGI. The ends lost 8 bases at V and 2 bases at J; junction bases unmatched: 1. The CDR3 runs 14 residues. This chain's CDR3 is CASRTGGTNEKLFF. The CDR3 DNA is TGTGCCAGCCGGACAGGGGGCACTAATGAAAAACTGTTTTTT.

This clone appeared a single time. The rearrangement links TRBV10-2 to TRBJ2-3; 11 bases align to TRBD2. The germline CDR1 and CDR2 sequences are WSHSY and SAAADI. The CDR3 spans 17 residues. V trimming: 2 bases; J trimming: 2 bases; junction bases outside the gene matches: 6. CDR3 nucleotides: TGCGCCAGCAGTGAGCCTACTAGCGGGAGTTACACAGATACGCAGTATTTT. Amino acid sequence: CASSEPTSGSYTDTQYF.

The chain employs TRBV19 and TRBJ2-7, with D possibly matching TRBD1 (5 bases). The CDR3 length is 13 residues. The ends were cut back, 5 bases at V and 3 bases at J, with 11 bases in the middle. CDR1 and CDR2 from the germline V gene are LNHDA and SQIVND (reference sequence). The CDR3 DNA sequence: TGTGCCAGTAGTCTGATCCAGGGCTACGAGCAGTACTTC. Translation: CASSLIQGYEQYF.

The chain links TRBV7-6 to TRBJ2-5; D uncertain. The CDR3 extends over 14 amino acids. CDR1 and CDR2 from the germline V gene are SGHVS and FNYEAQ. V lost 5 bases and J 5 bases, leaving 15 bases between the germline ends. The CDR3 DNA reads TGTGCCAGCAGCACCGAAGGAGAGTACGAGACCCAGTACTTC. It is translated as CASSTEGEYETQYF.

V is TRBV5-8 and J is TRBJ1-1; possibly TRBD1 for D (5 bases). The germline CDR1 and CDR2 sequences are SGHTS and YDEGEE. The CDR3 consists of 12 residues. V was pared by 2 bases and J by 5 bases, with 7 bases between. In DNA, the CDR3 is TGTGCCAGCAGCTTTCGGGGGACTGAAGCTTTCTTT. Translated, it gives CASSFRGTEAFF. Using reference TRBV5-8 and TRBJ1-1 for the parts outside the CDR3, the full variable domain is EAGVTQSPTHLIKTRGQQATLRCSPISGHTSVYWYQQALGLGLQFLLWYDEGEERNRGNFPPRFSGRQFPNYSSELNVNALELEDSALYLCASSFRGTEAFFGQGTRLTVV.

This clone was seen a handful of times. As DNA, the CDR3 is TGTGCCAGCAGCCGGCAACACGGGGGCAATCAGCCCCAGCATTTT. The encoded protein is CASSRQHGGNQPQHF. The chain is built from TRBV3-1 (or the pseudogene TRBV3-2) and TRBJ1-5; no reliable D call. The CDR3 has 15 amino acids. Trimming stripped 4 bases from V and 2 bases from J, with 12 bases between. Germline CDR1 and CDR2: LGHDT and YNNKEL (reference sequence).

As for this clone: Because the CDR3's place on the DNA is in doubt, the DNA is left out and the CDR3 is given as listed by TCRdb. The rearrangement joins TRBV5-4 to TRBJ1-2; the table assigns TRBD1, which was not confirmed against the DNA. CDR1 and CDR2 from the germline V gene are SGHNT and YYREEE (reference sequence). Including both end residues, the CDR3 is 15 amino acids long. The CDR3 loop reads CASSGVGQGSGGSTF.

The rearrangement joins TRBV10-2 to TRBJ1-6, with 7 bases aligning to TRBD1. The CDR3 totals 15 residues. Germline CDR1 reads WSHSY; CDR2 reads SAAADI. Losses at the gene ends were 5 bases for V and 8 bases for J; bases not matched to a gene: 9. The CDR3 is CASSWEEGAYSPLHF. CDR3 in DNA: TGCGCCAGCAGTTGGGAGGAGGGGGCTTATTCACCCCTCCACTTT.

J is TRBJ1-5 and V is TRBV5-6, with 8 bases identical to TRBD1. The CDR3 is 18 residues long. Per germline, CDR1 SGHDT and CDR2 YYEEEE. V shed 4 bases and J 3 bases; nucleotides not matched to a gene: 15. CDR3 DNA: TGTGCCAGCAGCATCGGACAGGGCCACGTCAGCGACAATCAGCCCCAGCATTTT. This translates into CASSIGQGHVSDNQPQHF.

The V and J genes are TRBV7-9 and TRBJ1-2, with 9 nucleotides matching TRBD1. CDR3 length: 16 residues. The J segment lost 2 bases and the V segment lost 4 bases, leaving 8 bases of the junction unmatched. Germline loops: CDR1 SEHNR, CDR2 FQNEAQ (reference sequence). The CDR3 loop reads CASSSNRGRFNYGYTF. For the CDR3, the DNA is TGTGCCAGCAGCTCCAACAGGGGGCGGTTCAACTATGGCTACACCTTC.

The V and J genes are TRBV7-2 and TRBJ2-2; 7 nucleotides match TRBD2. With 5 bases clipped from V and 6 bases from J, the junction kept 0 bases outside the gene matches. Germline V gene lookup returns CDR1 SGHTA and CDR2 FQGNSA. CDR3 length: 12 residues. The CDR3 nucleotides are TGTGCCAGCAGCGGACTAGCCGGGGAGCTGTTTTTT. Translated, it gives CASSGLAGELFF.

The rearrangement joins TRBV5-5 to TRBJ1-3; D unresolved. Looked up from germline, CDR1 is SGHKS and CDR2 is YYEKEE (reference sequence). This CDR3 spans 15 amino acids. Trimming stripped 4 bases from V and 2 bases from J, with 13 bases between. As DNA, the CDR3 is TGTGCCAGCAGCCTCGACCCGGGAGCTGGAAACACCATATATTTT. Residues: CASSLDPGAGNTIYF.

The chain is built from TRBV25-1 and TRBJ2-7, with a tentative D call TRBD2 (5 bases). V was shortened by 5 bases and J by 4 bases, with 12 bases between the two germline ends. Germline V gene data show CDR1 as MGHDK and CDR2 as SYGVNS. The CDR3 consists of 13 residues. The CDR3: CASSTADRYEQYF. The CDR3 DNA follows: TGTGCCAGCAGTACAGCGGACCGGTACGAGCAGTACTTC.

This chain links TRBV7-9 with TRBJ2-1; 16 bases fit TRBD2. The germline gives CDR1 SEHNR, CDR2 FQNEAQ (reference sequence). CDR3 size: 17 residues. V was pared by 1 base and J by 9 bases, with 6 bases of the junction left unmatched. CDR3 sequence: CASSLEGTSGRASEQFF. The CDR3 DNA sequence: TGTGCCAGCAGCTTAGAGGGGACTAGCGGGAGGGCCAGTGAGCAGTTCTTC.

This clone was recorded only once. The chain has TRBV5-1 and TRBJ2-1; weak D call: TRBD2 (5 bases). This CDR3 has 15 residues. Looked up from germline, CDR1 is SGHRS and CDR2 is YFSETQ. The V end lost 1 base, the J end lost 4 bases, and 12 bases lay between the germline ends. CDR3 loop: CASSLYPGGYNEQFF. CDR3 DNA: TGCGCCAGCAGCTTGTACCCCGGAGGTTACAATGAGCAGTTCTTC.

The rearrangement uses TRBV7-2 and TRBJ1-3; 8 bases match TRBD1. Germline-derived CDR1 and CDR2 are SGHTA and FQGNSA. This CDR3 is 17 amino acids long. Trimming removed 3 bases from V and 0 bases from J; junction bases left unmatched: 7. In DNA form, the CDR3 reads TGTGCCAGCAGCTTTAGCGAGGGACAGGCCTCTGGAAACACCATATATTTT. It is translated as CASSFSEGQASGNTIYF.

V is TRBV6-2 or TRBV6-3 and J is TRBJ1-1; D is possibly TRBD1 (5 bases). CDR1 is MNHEY, CDR2 SVGEGT, per germline. Between the trimmed V and J ends, which lost 2 bases and 5 bases, there was a span of 9 bases. There are 13 residues in the CDR3. The CDR3 here is CASSYGGGTEAFF. DNA of the CDR3: TGTGCCAGCAGTTACGGGGGAGGGACTGAAGCTTTCTTT.

The table lists this clone with a count of one. The chain uses TRBV19 and TRBJ2-4; 11 bases agree with TRBD2. CDR3 size: 16 residues. The V gene's germline CDR1 is LNHDA and CDR2 SQIVND (reference sequence). V lost 7 bases, J lost 7 bases, and 12 bases stayed unmatched. CDR3 sequence: CASTQGSGRAGNIQYF. The DNA for the CDR3 is TGTGCCAGTACTCAAGGTAGCGGGAGGGCAGGGAACATTCAGTACTTC.

J is TRBJ1-2 and V is TRBV15; 8 nucleotides match TRBD1. The CDR3 totals 15 residues. Germline V gives CDR1 LNHNV, CDR2 YYDKDF (reference sequence). V trimming: 0 bases; J trimming: 4 bases; junction bases outside the gene matches: 4. The CDR3 spells CATSRDRTGFYGYTF. CDR3 nucleotides: TGTGCCACCAGCAGAGATCGGACAGGGTTCTATGGCTACACCTTC.

The rearrangement uses TRBV7-9 and TRBJ2-1; 8 positions match TRBD2. Germline V gene data show CDR1 as SEHNR and CDR2 as FQNEAQ (reference sequence). The CDR3 is 15 residues long. V lost 0 bases to trimming and J lost 9 bases; unmatched junction nucleotides: 7. The CDR3, as DNA: TGTGCCAGCAGCTTAGCGTCGGGACTAGACGTTGAGCAGTTCTTC. Its translation is CASSLASGLDVEQFF.

The rearrangement links TRBV2 to TRBJ1-3; 7 bases align to TRBD1. Germline CDR1 and CDR2: SNHLY and FYNNEI. J lost 1 base, V lost 6 bases, and 6 bases had no gene match. CDR3 length equals 15 residues. The CDR3 DNA sequence: TGTGCCAGCAGCCTAACAGGGGTTTCTGGAAACACCATATATTTT. It yields the protein CASSLTGVSGNTIYF.

This clone turned up a few times. The chain is built from TRBV6-2 or TRBV6-3 and TRBJ2-6, with 8 bases aligning to TRBD1. This CDR3 has 19 residues. The germline V gene has CDR1 MNHEY and CDR2 SVGEGT. V was clipped by 0 bases and J by 2 bases; unmatched bases: 9. The CDR3 region is CASSYSVVQGGTGANVLTF. The CDR3 nucleotides read TGTGCCAGCAGTTACTCTGTTGTACAGGGGGGCACTGGGGCCAACGTCCTGACTTTC.

In this sample, this clone turned up once. The chain carries TRBV7-2 and TRBJ1-1, with unresolved D. CDR1 is SGHTA and CDR2 is FQGNSA in the germline V gene. The V gene lost 1 base and the J gene lost 3 bases, with 12 bases spanning the gap. This CDR3 is built from 15 residues. The CDR3 DNA reads as TGTGCCAGCAGCTTAGATTCCGCACGGGACACTGAAGCTTTCTTT. Translating gives CASSLDSARDTEAFF. The entire variable domain, with the rest obtained from reference TRBV7-2 and TRBJ1-1, is as follows: GAGVSQSPSNKVTEKGKDVELRCDPISGHTALYWYRQSLGQGLEFLIYFQGNSAPDKSGLPSDRFSAERTGGSVSTLTIQRTQQEDSAVYLCASSLDSARDTEAFFGQGTRLTVV.

V usage is TRBV3-1 (or the pseudogene TRBV3-2) and J usage is TRBJ2-5; 8 nucleotides match TRBD1. In germline, CDR1 is LGHDT, CDR2 YNNKEL (reference sequence). J lost 2 bases, V lost 3 bases, and 5 bases had no gene match. The CDR3 has 15 residues. As DNA, the CDR3 is TGTGCCAGCAGCCAGGGGACAGGCGGACAAGAGACCCAGTACTTC. Amino acid sequence: CASSQGTGGQETQYF.

V gene TRBV18 combines with J gene TRBJ1-1; the D gene is possibly TRBD1 (6 bases). The CDR3 is 14 amino acids. The germline V and J ends were trimmed by 0 bases and 6 bases, with 11 bases remaining between them. The germline CDR1 and CDR2 sequences are KGHSH and LQKENI. CDR3 residues: CASSPPSGTPEAFF. The CDR3 DNA reads as TGTGCCAGCTCACCACCGTCGGGGACACCTGAAGCTTTCTTT.

The gene calls are TRBV3-1 (or the pseudogene TRBV3-2) and TRBJ2-2, with D maybe TRBD2 (6 bases). The germline V and J ends were trimmed by 4 bases and 4 bases, with 16 bases remaining between them. CDR3 length: 16 residues. The germline V gene has CDR1 LGHDT and CDR2 YNNKEL (reference sequence). CDR3 nucleotide sequence: TGTGCCAGCAGCCCACTCCGCGGGGTCGGCACCGGGGAGCTGTTTTTT. Translating it yields CASSPLRGVGTGELFF.